The 31 T cell receptor beta chains given below trace back to one sample, sequenced in a study of T cell repertoires in aging, cancer and after chemotherapy. Amplification of TCR beta used genomic DNA extracted from peripheral blood. TRB rearrangements spanning V, D and J were amplified using mixed TRB-A/B primers. TCRdb re-analysed the multiplex PCR reads in MiXCR, keeping a single row per CDR3 protein. The sample records roughly 7,000 distinct CDR3 sequences, 35% to 45% being singletons. Sequenced input: blood. The receptors here all came from a human donor in good health.

This clonotype was found a few times. This chain connects TRBV19 to TRBJ1-2; unclear D gene. The CDR3 covers 15 residues. Trimming took 3 bases from V and 2 from J, leaving 13 bases between them. Germline CDR1 reads LNHDA; CDR2 reads SQIVND (reference sequence). Written as DNA, the CDR3 is TGTGCCAGTAGTATTGCGGGAGACGGAAACTATGGCTACACCTTC. As protein: CASSIAGDGNYGYTF.

The V call is TRBV4-1, the J call TRBJ1-2; TRBD1 matches 10 bases. From germline, CDR1 is MGHRA and CDR2 YSYEKL. The CDR3 covers 15 residues. V lost 4 bases, J lost 6 bases, and 8 bases stayed unmatched. The CDR3 here is CASSPHGQGGNGYTF. In nucleotides, the CDR3 is TGCGCCAGCAGCCCCCACGGACAGGGGGGAAATGGCTACACCTTC.

The chain carries TRBV27 and TRBJ2-7; TRBD2 matches 7 bases. CDR3 size: 15 residues. Germline V lookup: CDR1 MNHEY, CDR2 SMNVEV (reference sequence). Losses at the gene ends were 5 bases for V and 7 bases for J; bases not matched to a gene: 14. The CDR3 here is CASSPYGNGGWEQYF. The CDR3 nucleotides read TGTGCCAGCAGTCCCTACGGGAACGGGGGGTGGGAGCAGTACTTC.

The CDR3 reads CASSLFWQGKTLSGNTIYF. The DNA for the CDR3 is TGTGCCAGCAGCTTGTTTTGGCAGGGAAAGACCCTCTCTGGAAACACCATATATTTT. This chain connects TRBV13 to TRBJ1-3, with TRBD1 as a possible D gene (5 bases). V was cut by 3 bases and J by 0 bases, with 21 bases left in between. This CDR3 has 19 amino acids. Per germline, CDR1 PRHDT and CDR2 FYEKMQ (reference sequence).

The V and J genes are TRBV7-9 and TRBJ2-1, with D possibly being TRBD1 (6 bases). The V end was cut by 1 base, the J end by 4 bases, with 11 bases between. Germline loops: CDR1 SEHNR, CDR2 FQNEAQ (reference sequence). This CDR3 region has 15 residues. The CDR3: CASSLDYRVYNEQFF. The CDR3 nucleotides read TGTGCCAGCAGCTTAGATTACAGGGTTTACAATGAGCAGTTCTTC.

This clonotype was recorded a few times. The J gene is TRBJ2-4, the V gene TRBV6-1; weak D call: TRBD2 (7 bases). V was cut by 7 bases and J by 5 bases, with 15 bases left in between. Germline V CDR1 and CDR2: MNHNS, SASEGT. The CDR3 extends over 14 amino acids. CDR3: CASTGGGGENIQYF. CDR3 sequence (DNA): TGTGCCAGCACCGGAGGGGGGGGGGAAAACATTCAGTACTTC.

This clonotype showed up just once. The gene calls are TRBV29-1 and TRBJ2-2; D tentatively reads TRBD1 or TRBD2 (7 bases each). Trimming shortened V by 6 bases and J by 0 bases, and 11 bases separated the two germline ends. The length of the CDR3 is 14 residues. Germline-derived CDR1 and CDR2 are SQVTM and ANQGSEA. The CDR3 region is CSVQGGANTGELFF. CDR3 coding DNA: TGCAGCGTGCAGGGGGGGGCGAACACCGGGGAGCTGTTTTTT.

V usage is TRBV12-3 or TRBV12-4 and J usage is TRBJ2-3, with D maybe TRBD1 (5 bases). The CDR3 length is 17 residues. Trimming pared 5 bases from V and 0 bases from J, leaving 18 bases between. The CDR3 region is CASSEEQGVPSTDTQYF. As DNA, the CDR3 is TGTGCCAGCAGTGAAGAGCAGGGTGTTCCCAGCACAGATACGCAGTATTTT.

The rearrangement uses TRBV6-5 and TRBJ1-2; the D is unclear. Germline CDR1 and CDR2: MNHEY and SVGAGI. V was clipped by 5 bases and J by 2 bases, with 21 bases between them. The CDR3 extends over 17 amino acids. Written as DNA, the CDR3 is TGTGCCAGCAGTGAACGGCAGTGGGTGAAACCGAACTATGGCTACACCTTC. Protein: CASSERQWVKPNYGYTF.

This clonotype was recorded a few times. This chain links TRBV10-3 with TRBJ2-5; unclear D gene. The ends were cut back, 4 bases at V and 0 bases at J, with 9 bases in the middle. This CDR3 contains 14 residues. Germline CDR1 reads ENHRY; CDR2 reads SYGVKD. The CDR3 bases are TGTGCCATCAGTGTTTCCAGTGACCAAGAGACCCAGTACTTC. As protein: CAISVSSDQETQYF.

The rearrangement joins TRBV6-2 or TRBV6-3 to TRBJ2-1, with TRBD2 identical over 8 bases. The V segment lost 7 bases and the J segment 8 bases; nucleotides outside the gene matches: 16. The CDR3 runs 16 residues. Germline lookup yields CDR1 MNHEY and CDR2 SVGEGT. CDR3 DNA: TGTGCCAGCACCGACGGGGGGGAGAGGCATAGCGATGAGCAGTTCTTC. This encodes CASTDGGERHSDEQFF.

V is TRBV5-6 and J is TRBJ2-1; 7 bases match TRBD1. After removal of 6 bases from V and 5 bases from J, the junction contained 5 bases not matched to a gene. CDR3 length: 13 residues. CDR1 is SGHDT and CDR2 is YYEEEE in the germline V gene. CDR3: CASTGDSNNEQFF. The DNA for the CDR3 is TGTGCCAGCACCGGGGACAGTAACAATGAGCAGTTCTTC.

The rearrangement links TRBV12-3 or TRBV12-4 to TRBJ1-5; the match to TRBD1 covers 10 bases. V was clipped by 5 bases and J by 0 bases; unmatched bases: 13. The CDR3 is 19 residues long. CDR3 sequence (DNA): TGTGCCAGCAGTAAAAGGGACAGGGGACTCCCTTATAGCAATCAGCCCCAGCATTTT. This translates into CASSKRDRGLPYSNQPQHF.

This clonotype has more than one count but fewer than ten. J is TRBJ1-6 and V is TRBV21-1; the table's D gene call, TRBD1, was not cross checked with the DNA. TRBV21-1 corresponds to a pseudogene. The CDR3 runs to 14 residues. The CDR3 reads CASSKGQSNSPLHF. For the CDR3, the DNA is TGTGCCAGCAGCAAAGGACAGTCTAATTCACCCCTCCACTTT.

This clonotype has only a few counts. V is TRBV12-3 or TRBV12-4 and J is TRBJ2-7, with D perhaps given as TRBD1 or TRBD2 (5 bases each). The ends were cut back, 6 bases at V and 6 bases at J, with 15 bases in the middle. There are 13 residues in the CDR3. The DNA of the CDR3 is TGTGCCAGCAGCCCCGGGGCCGTTACCGAGCAGTACTTC. This translates into CASSPGAVTEQYF.

The rearrangement links TRBV12-3 or TRBV12-4 to TRBJ2-2; TRBD2 matches at 12 bases. The CDR3 length is 16 residues. V lost 7 bases to trimming and J lost 5 bases; unmatched junction nucleotides: 8. The CDR3 sequence: CASTPSGGAWTGELFF. The CDR3 region has the DNA TGTGCCAGCACCCCTAGCGGGGGGGCTTGGACCGGGGAGCTGTTTTTT.

This clonotype was counted between two and nine times. The chain employs TRBV4-1 and TRBJ2-4; TRBD2 matches 7 bases. Trimming cost V 2 bases and J 6 bases; bases outside gene matches: 4. CDR1 is MGHRA and CDR2 is YSYEKL in the germline V gene. This CDR3 is 14 amino acids long. CDR3 sequence reads: CASSQPAGTNIQYF. CDR3 DNA sequence: TGCGCCAGCAGCCAACCAGCGGGGACAAACATTCAGTACTTC.

Comments on this clonotype: An end of the junction does not agree with germline; a read error may underlie this. This rearrangement joins TRBV4-3 to TRBJ2-1, with TRBD2 matching 14 bases. CDR1 and CDR2 from the germline V gene are LGHNA and YSLEER. The CDR3 has 16 residues. CDR3 in amino acids: CASSLLGLAGDNEKFF. The CDR3 region has the DNA TGTGCCAGCAGCCTCCTGGGACTAGCGGGGGACAATGAGAAGTTCTTC.

This clonotype came up a few times. The chain joins TRBV19 to TRBJ1-3; TRBD1 aligns across 7 bases. CDR3 length: 16 amino acids. J was trimmed by 2 bases and V by 4 bases; bases with no gene match: 8. Germline V gene lookup returns CDR1 LNHDA and CDR2 SQIVND (reference sequence). The chain's CDR3 is CASSRTQGRPGNTIYF. The CDR3 DNA reads TGTGCCAGTAGTAGGACACAGGGGCGCCCTGGAAACACCATATATTTT.

The V gene is TRBV7-3, the J gene TRBJ2-5, with D unresolved. V was pared by 1 base and J by 4 bases, with 7 bases between. Germline CDR1 is SGHTA and CDR2 is FQGTGA. This CDR3 is built from 13 residues. DNA of the CDR3: TGTGCCAGCAGCTTAAGCGGAGTAGAGACCCAGTACTTC. It is translated as CASSLSGVETQYF. The full variable domain, completed using reference TRBV7-3 and TRBJ2-5, is GAGVSQTPSNKVTEKGKYVELRCDPISGHTALYWYRQSLGQGPEFLIYFQGTGAADDSGLPNDRFFAVRPEGSVSTLKIQRTERGDSAVYLCASSLSGVETQYFGPGTRLLVL.

The chain couples TRBV12-3 or TRBV12-4 to TRBJ1-5; weak D call: TRBD1 (5 bases). Trimming pared 5 bases from V and 6 bases from J, leaving 14 bases between. The CDR3 has 14 amino acids. The CDR3 sequence: CASSPQGPGQPQHF. As DNA, the CDR3 is TGTGCCAGCAGTCCTCAGGGTCCGGGTCAGCCCCAGCATTTT.

This chain uses TRBV15 with TRBJ1-5, with 8 positions matching TRBD1. J was trimmed by 6 bases and V by 0 bases; bases with no gene match: 4. This CDR3 region has 15 residues. Germline loops: CDR1 LNHNV, CDR2 YYDKDF (reference sequence). For the CDR3, the DNA is TGTGCCACCAGCAGAGACAGGGGGCAGGGTCAGCCCCAGCATTTT. Protein sequence: CATSRDRGQGQPQHF.

This chain uses TRBV6-2 or TRBV6-3 with TRBJ2-2; D remains ambiguous. The germline V gene encodes CDR1 MNHEY and CDR2 SVGEGT. This CDR3 comprises 13 residues. With 4 bases removed from V and 5 bases from J, the gap between germline ends came to 8 bases. CDR3: CASSWVSTGELFF. CDR3 in DNA: TGTGCCAGCAGTTGGGTTTCTACCGGGGAGCTGTTTTTT.

The chain employs TRBV29-1 and TRBJ2-2, with D unresolved. This CDR3 comprises 11 residues. V lost 3 bases, J lost 7 bases, and 6 bases lay in between. Germline values: CDR1 SQVTM, CDR2 ANQGSEA. CDR3 sequence reads: CSVEWDGELFF. Written as DNA, the CDR3 is TGCAGCGTTGAGTGGGACGGGGAGCTGTTTTTT.

The chain recombines TRBV30 with TRBJ1-4, with 8 nucleotides matching TRBD1. This CDR3 has 14 residues. The V gene end was trimmed by 2 bases and the J gene end by 5 bases; junction bases not matched to a gene: 4. CDR1 and CDR2 (germline): GTSNPN, SVGIG (reference sequence). CDR3 bases: TGTGCCTGGAGTCTCCGGGACAGGAATGAAAAACTGTTTTTT. Translating gives CAWSLRDRNEKLFF.

The V gene is TRBV20-1, the J gene TRBJ1-2; D is ambiguous. This CDR3 is built from 14 residues. V gave up 0 bases and J gave up 2 bases, with 10 bases separating them. Germline assignment: CDR1 DFQATT and CDR2 SNEGSKA (reference sequence). Here the CDR3 reads CSARDLYRNYGYTF. The DNA for the CDR3 is TGCAGTGCTAGAGATCTGTACCGGAACTATGGCTACACCTTC.

This chain joins TRBV30 and TRBJ1-1; 7 nucleotides agree with TRBD1. In germline, CDR1 is GTSNPN, CDR2 SVGIG (reference sequence). Losses at the gene ends were 4 bases for V and 2 bases for J; bases not matched to a gene: 4. The CDR3 totals 13 residues. CDR3 sequence: CAWTRQGNTEAFF. CDR3 nucleotides: TGTGCCTGGACCAGACAGGGCAACACTGAAGCTTTCTTT.

This chain links TRBV27 with TRBJ1-1, with a possible D match to TRBD1 (5 bases). The CDR3 has 14 amino acids. CDR1 and CDR2 from the germline V gene are MNHEY and SMNVEV (reference sequence). V shed 3 bases and J shed 4 bases, with 12 bases lying between them. In DNA form, the CDR3 reads TGTGCCAGCAGTTTTAAGGGGATGCGCACTGAAGCTTTCTTT. Translating it yields CASSFKGMRTEAFF.

The CDR3 reads CASSLGGSRSTDTQYF. The CDR3 bases are TGCGCCAGCAGCTTGGGTGGCAGTCGTAGCACAGATACGCAGTATTTT. The rearrangement joins TRBV5-1 to TRBJ2-3; D remains ambiguous. CDR1 is SGHRS and CDR2 is YFSETQ in the germline V gene. V lost 0 bases and J 0 bases, leaving 11 bases between the germline ends. The CDR3 is 16 amino acids.

This clonotype was counted a few times. CDR3 DNA sequence: TGCAGCACCAAACCAGGGGCGAACACTGAAGCTTTCTTT. Its protein product is CSTKPGANTEAFF. The gene calls are TRBV29-1 and TRBJ1-1; D perhaps matches TRBD1 (6 bases). The CDR3 is made up of 13 amino acids. Trimming left V 8 bases short and J 1 base short, with 14 bases between. CDR1 SQVTM and CDR2 ANQGSEA come from the germline V gene.

The CDR3 nucleotides are TGTGCCAGCAGTTTAGTTTGGGGTGACACTGAAGCTTTCTTT. Translating gives CASSLVWGDTEAFF. The V call is TRBV12-3 or TRBV12-4, the J call TRBJ1-1; D gene unclear. Between the trimmed V and J ends, which lost 1 base and 3 bases, there was a span of 9 bases. This CDR3 region has 14 residues.